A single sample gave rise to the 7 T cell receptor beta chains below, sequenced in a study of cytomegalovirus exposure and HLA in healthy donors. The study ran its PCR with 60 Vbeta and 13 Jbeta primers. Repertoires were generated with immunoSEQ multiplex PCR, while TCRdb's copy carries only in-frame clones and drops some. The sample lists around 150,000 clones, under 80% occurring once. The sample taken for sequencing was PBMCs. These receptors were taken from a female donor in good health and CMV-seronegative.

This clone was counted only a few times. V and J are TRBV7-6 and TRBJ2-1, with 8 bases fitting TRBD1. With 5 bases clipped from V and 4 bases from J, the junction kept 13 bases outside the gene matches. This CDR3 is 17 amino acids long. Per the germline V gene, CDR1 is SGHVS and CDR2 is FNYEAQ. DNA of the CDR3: TGTGCCAGCAGCCCACCCCCAGGGGGCGCCGGATACAATGAGCAGTTCTTC. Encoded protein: CASSPPPGGAGYNEQFF.

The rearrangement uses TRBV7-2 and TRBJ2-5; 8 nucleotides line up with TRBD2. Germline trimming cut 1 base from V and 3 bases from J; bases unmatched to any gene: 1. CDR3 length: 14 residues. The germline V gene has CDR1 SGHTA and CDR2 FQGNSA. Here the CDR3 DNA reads TGTGCCAGCAGCTTAGTGCGGGGGGAAGAGACCCAGTACTTC. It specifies CASSLVRGEETQYF.

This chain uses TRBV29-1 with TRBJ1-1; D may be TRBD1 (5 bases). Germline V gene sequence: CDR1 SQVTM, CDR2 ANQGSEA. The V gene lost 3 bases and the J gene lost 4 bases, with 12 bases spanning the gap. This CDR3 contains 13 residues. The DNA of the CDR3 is TGCAGCGTTGACCGGGGGAGCGGCACTGAAGCTTTCTTT. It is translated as CSVDRGSGTEAFF.

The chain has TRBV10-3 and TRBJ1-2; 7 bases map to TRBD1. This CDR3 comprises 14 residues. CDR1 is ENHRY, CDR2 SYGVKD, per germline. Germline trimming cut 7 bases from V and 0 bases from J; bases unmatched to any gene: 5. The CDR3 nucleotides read TGTGCCATCAATAAAGGGGGCGCTAACTATGGCTACACCTTC. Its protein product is CAINKGGANYGYTF.

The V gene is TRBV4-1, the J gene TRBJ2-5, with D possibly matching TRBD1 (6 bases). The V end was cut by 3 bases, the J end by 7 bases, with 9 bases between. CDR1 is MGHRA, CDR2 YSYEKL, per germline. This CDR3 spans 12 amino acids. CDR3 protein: CASSQGAGTQYF. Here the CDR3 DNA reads TGCGCCAGCAGCCAGGGGGCTGGGACCCAGTACTTC.

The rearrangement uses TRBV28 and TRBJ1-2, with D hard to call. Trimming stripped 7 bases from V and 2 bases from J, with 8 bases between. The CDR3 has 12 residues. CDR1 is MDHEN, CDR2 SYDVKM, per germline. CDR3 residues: CASTPNNYGYTF. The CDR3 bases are TGTGCCAGCACCCCTAACAACTATGGCTACACCTTC.

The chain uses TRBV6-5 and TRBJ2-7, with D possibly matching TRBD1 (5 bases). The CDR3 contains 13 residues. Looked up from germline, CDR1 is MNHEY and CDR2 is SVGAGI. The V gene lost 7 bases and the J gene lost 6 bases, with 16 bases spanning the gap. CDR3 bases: TGTGCCAGCATCCCTCAGGGAACTTTCGAGCAGTACTTC. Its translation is CASIPQGTFEQYF.